This TCR beta chain appears in the sequencing data of a study of cytomegalovirus exposure and HLA in healthy donors. Points from the study as a whole: While the bulk of TCR sequences proved rare, some public TCRs turned up in many donors.

Clones were sequenced by immunoSEQ multiplex PCR, and TCRdb holds only the in-frame ones, with some missing. The data contain 250,000 to 350,000 clones, around 90% of them singletons. The V gene end was trimmed by 4 bases and the J gene end by 1 base; junction bases not matched to a gene: 2. There are 13 residues in the CDR3. In germline, CDR1 is SQVTM, CDR2 ANQGSEA. As to this clone: Its antigen remains unknown. The same CDR3 arises from other DNA sequences in this sample as well.

The genes are TRBV29-1 and TRBJ2-3; 7 nucleotides line up with TRBD1. The sequence was collected from a man aged 25-45 years in good health and CMV-seronegative. The specimen sequenced was PBMCs. CDR3 amino acids: CSVVGGGTDTQYF. The CDR3 DNA reads as TGCAGCGTTGTAGGGGGCGGCACAGATACGCAGTATTTT.